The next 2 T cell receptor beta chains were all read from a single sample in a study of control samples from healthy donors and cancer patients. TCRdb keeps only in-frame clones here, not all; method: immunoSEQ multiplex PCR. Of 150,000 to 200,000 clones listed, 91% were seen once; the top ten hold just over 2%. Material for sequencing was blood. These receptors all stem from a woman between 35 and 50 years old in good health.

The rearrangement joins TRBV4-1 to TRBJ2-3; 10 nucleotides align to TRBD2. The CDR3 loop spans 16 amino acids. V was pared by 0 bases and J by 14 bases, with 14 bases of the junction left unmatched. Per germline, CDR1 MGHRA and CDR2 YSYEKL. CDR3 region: CASSQDATYSGGRLYF. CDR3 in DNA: TGCGCCAGCAGCCAAGACGCCACATATAGCGGGGGGCGACTGTATTTT.

The CDR3 is CASSPWQAGLPTNEKLFF. The CDR3 bases are TGTGCCAGCAGCCCCTGGCAGGCAGGCCTCCCAACTAATGAAAAACTGTTTTTT. The V and J genes are TRBV5-8 and TRBJ1-4, with D uncertain. The CDR3 consists of 18 residues. Germline V gives CDR1 SGHTS, CDR2 YDEGEE. Trimming took off 4 bases at V and 0 bases at J, with 19 bases between the two ends.